This T cell receptor (beta chain) was obtained from a study of blood T cells in healthy people across ages (dated by TCRdb to the mid-2010s). Some background on the complete study: In model experiments, roughly one uniquely barcoded TCR beta cDNA molecule per two T cells was captured by template switching. Age-related changes in TCR beta repertoire diversity were measured in the study by deep sequencing normalized with unique cDNA molecular identifiers. The donors were divided into four age groups: young (average around 16 years), middle-aged (around 37), aged (around 59) and long-lived (about 84). Donors of different ages were randomly distributed across sequencing lanes to avoid experimental bias. For two donors (one aged 18 to 30 and one aged 80 or older), the study analyzed two additional independent replicas of 1 million unique cDNA reads from the same blood draw. Overall study results and their limits: As age increased, observed TCR beta diversity per million T cells dropped in a roughly linear way, and a significant reduction was already evident by age 40. Compared with the aged group, the long-lived group had more naive CD4+ T cells, fewer expanded clones and increased TCR diversity, suggesting age selection. Because profiling used bulk unsorted PBMCs, naive and antigen-experienced compartments could not be compared conclusively. A strong correlation was found between observed TCR beta diversity and the percentage of naive T cells measured by flow cytometry. Estimates of total diversity from one million sequenced T cells were regarded as lower bounds and underestimates. Donor CMV infection status was unknown, potentially confounding age-related changes in expanded clonotypes.

The library was built by means of 5' RACE. Sequencing was carried out with an Illumina HiSeq 2500. A second PCR of roughly 7 to 12 cycles was run with a J-beta primer mix and a sample-barcoded 5' primer. A template-switch 5' adaptor carrying 12 random nucleotides introduced a unique molecular identifier onto each TCR beta cDNA molecule. At least 2.5 million CDR3-containing paired-end reads were obtained from each sample. The Mint cDNA synthesis kit, primed by a TRBC-specific oligonucleotide, was used to synthesize first-strand cDNA from all RNA. Following uracil-DNA glycosylase treatment, all cDNA underwent a first 18-cycle PCR with the universal primers M1SS and BC2_uni_R. As for the original processing: Each sample was normalized by randomly selecting 1 million high-quality reads, each carrying a distinct molecular identifier. Reads with shared molecular identifiers were discarded instead of being binned into consensus sequences. MiTCR, run with a Q25 quality threshold and the strictest error-elimination algorithm, handled CDR3 identification, clonotype clustering and error correction. Lower-bound total TCR beta diversity was estimated with a nonparametric unseen species model using Euler transformation. Using fastp at Q25 and MiXCR, TCRdb reprocessed the public reads and kept productive beta chains. Under each unique CDR3 protein, matching rows form one entry showing the most common genes and DNA. The V and J calls and clone size are TCRdb's, not the authors'. The sample yields hundreds of thousands of distinct CDR3 sequences; about 53% were counted once. The ten biggest clones cover approximately 37% of the sample.

The roughly 39 donors, aged roughly 6 to 90 years, were systemically healthy Caucasian individuals from Russia. Each donor gave approximately 10 milliliters of peripheral blood, collected into EDTA-treated Vacutainer tubes. Ficoll-Paque density-gradient centrifugation was used to isolate PBMCs, with at least 6.5 million per sample. Trizol reagent was used to extract total RNA from the PBMCs, yielding at least 5 micrograms per sample. The percentages of naive CD45RAhigh/CD27high T cells were determined by flow cytometry on a PBMC aliquot from every donor. In the germline V gene, CDR1 corresponds to SQVTM and CDR2 to ANQGSEA. The CDR3 holds 13 amino acids from the cysteine to the phenylalanine. Only the CDR3 region is kept as DNA, spanning 39 bases read in frame from base 1. V is shortened by 1 base, J by 5 bases, and the region joining them spans 10 bases. Concerning this clonotype: This clone's antigen is unknown. No much larger clone is present one base from it, and per-base qualities are unavailable.

This clonotype originated in a man in his fifties or sixties in good health. Sequencing was done on a sample of blood. The chain joins TRBV29-1 to TRBJ2-3; the D gene lacks a confident call. The nucleotides are TGCAGCGTTGAAGCGGGTGCCAGAGATACGCAGTATTTT. Its amino acids are CSVEAGARDTQYF.